This T cell receptor (beta chain) was retrieved from a study of cytomegalovirus exposure and HLA in healthy donors. Study-wide points: In vitro testing confirmed a few CMV-associated chains as specific for CMV antigens. About 87% or about 30% of the time was how often most TCR beta V segments were productive, according to an earlier analysis.

The PCR made use of 60 Vbeta and 13 Jbeta primers. Profiled with immunoSEQ multiplex PCR; TCRdb holds only in-frame clones, not every one. The sample consists of 90,000 to 120,000 clones, roughly 87% of them appearing once. This CDR3 has 14 residues. Turning to this clone: The antigen remains unidentified.

This chain joins TRBV12-2 and TRBJ1-6. TRBV12-2 is a listed pseudogene. This clonotype was sampled from a man in his thirties or forties in good health and CMV-seropositive. Sequencing input: PBMCs. The CDR3 reads CASRLASEDSPLHF. The CDR3 DNA follows: TGTGCAAGTCGCTTAGCGAGTGAGGATTCACCCCTCCACTTT.